One and the same sample provided the 7 T cell receptor beta chains below, sequenced in a study of OX40 agonist ivuxolimab in advanced cancers. Assay used: immunoSEQ multiplex PCR; TCRdb lists only in-frame clones, some missing. The table has more than 50,000 clones, approximately 88% seen once; the top ten hold less than 15%. This material consisted of CD4+ or CD8+ T cells sorted from blood, taken in a trial of the OX40 agonist ivuxolimab. The receptors were gathered from an adult with an advanced solid tumor such as melanoma, head and neck, liver or kidney cancer.

The chain has TRBV2 and TRBJ2-1, with 10 nucleotides matching TRBD1. The CDR3 totals 15 residues. CDR1 is SNHLY and CDR2 is FYNNEI in the germline V gene. With 4 bases clipped from V and 10 bases from J, the junction kept 10 bases outside the gene matches. DNA for the CDR3: TGTGCCAGCAGTGTGGGACAGGGGTTCCAGGGGGAGCAGTTCTTC. Amino acid sequence: CASSVGQGFQGEQFF.

The chain couples TRBV6-1 to TRBJ2-7; D assignment may be TRBD1 or TRBD2 (5 bases each). Germline values: CDR1 MNHNS, CDR2 SASEGT. The CDR3 contains 15 residues. V was cut by 4 bases and J by 3 bases, with 16 bases left in between. In DNA form, the CDR3 reads TGTGCCAGCAGTGGTATCGCCGGGACCCACTACGAGCAGTACTTC. Amino acids: CASSGIAGTHYEQYF.

This chain uses TRBV18 with TRBJ2-7, with D possibly being TRBD1 (6 bases). The V end was cut by 3 bases, the J end by 6 bases, with 12 bases between. From germline, CDR1 is KGHSH and CDR2 LQKENI. This CDR3 is 13 amino acids long. CDR3 residues: CASSPMDSLEQYF. The CDR3 DNA is TGTGCCAGCTCACCCATGGACAGCCTCGAGCAGTACTTC.

This chain connects TRBV6-1 to TRBJ2-1; D is unclear. The CDR3 is 11 residues long. V was trimmed by 3 bases and J by 9 bases, leaving 6 bases between them. CDR1 and CDR2 (germline): MNHNS, SASEGT. The CDR3 coding sequence is TGTGCCAGCAGTGAGGTCGGTGAGCAGTTCTTC. Translating gives CASSEVGEQFF.

The count of this clone is one. The chain has TRBV6-6 and TRBJ2-1; 9 nucleotides line up with TRBD1. The CDR3 consists of 15 residues. V was clipped by 5 bases and J by 1 base; unmatched bases: 3. Germline V gene sequence: CDR1 MNHNY, CDR2 SVGAGI (reference sequence). In nucleotides, the CDR3 is TGTGCCAGCAGTACGGACAGGGGTTCCTACAATGAGCAGTTCTTC. This encodes CASSTDRGSYNEQFF.

The V gene is TRBV11-3, the J gene TRBJ2-7; D is uncertain. Germline assignment: CDR1 SGHNT and CDR2 YENEEA. Trimming left V 8 bases short and J 2 bases short, with 10 bases between. The CDR3 is made up of 12 amino acids. CDR3 sequence reads: CASSGDTYEQYF. In DNA form, the CDR3 reads TGTGCCAGCTCTGGCGATACCTACGAGCAGTACTTC. The full variable domain, rest sourced from reference TRBV11-3 and TRBJ2-7, is EAGVVQSPRYKIIEKKQPVAFWCNPISGHNTLYWYLQNLGQGPELLIRYENEEAVDDSQLPKDRFSAERLKGVDSTLKIQPAELGDSAVYLCASSGDTYEQYFGPGTRLTVT.

CDR3 loop: CASSILSTGVGEKLFF. The CDR3, as DNA: TGCGCCAGCAGCATTTTATCAACAGGGGTCGGTGAAAAACTGTTTTTT. The chain is built from TRBV5-1 and TRBJ1-4, with 7 bases fitting TRBD1. Germline V CDR1 and CDR2: SGHRS, YFSETQ. This CDR3 is 16 amino acids long. The V segment lost 4 bases and the J segment 7 bases; nucleotides outside the gene matches: 13.